This T cell receptor (beta chain) was sequenced for a study of tumor-infiltrating lymphocytes in primary liver carcinoma. Worth noting for this clonotype: Its antigen remains unknown.

Co-extracting RNA and DNA was done with roughly 18-32 mg of unsorted bulk tissue as input. Patients had chronic HBV infection and were treatment-naive. Five distinct regions per tumor were sampled. Every tumor sample had over 75% viable tumor cells. Regarding the study as a whole: Tumor region pairs showed greater overlap than either tumor-adjacent or tumor-blood pairs did.

Synthesis of TCR beta cDNA was carried out from about 500 ng total RNA with a constant-region primer. The TCR beta library was amplified through three nested multiplex PCR rounds in a modified ARM-PCR procedure. Use of TRBV1-TRBV30 forward primers with a C-beta reverse primer characterized the first two PCR rounds, which lasted nine to eleven cycles each. TCRdb re-called the multiplex PCR reads through MiXCR, storing one row per CDR3 protein. The table includes 60,000 to 90,000 distinct CDR3 sequences, more than 60% detected once. The CDR3 spans 15 residues. The ends were cut back, 6 bases at V and 3 bases at J, with 18 bases in the middle.

The sample comprised liver tumor tissue from sampling region 4. Subset in this sample: tumor region T4, right-lateral pole. This chain uses TRBV12-3 or TRBV12-4 with TRBJ2-7; D is possibly TRBD2 (7 bases). The source is a man in his forties or fifties with primary liver carcinoma and hepatitis B virus infection. The CDR3 DNA reads as TGTGCCAGCAGGTCACGAGGAGGGGGGGACTACGAGCAGTACTTC. Amino acid sequence: CASRSRGGGDYEQYF.